This T cell receptor beta chain stems from a study of shared clonotypes between healthy human individuals (dated by TCRdb to 2018 to 2020). Some background on the complete study: The cohort comprised two women and a few men aged 18 to 49 years. For each donor, CD4 naive and CD4 memory were each run on three plates, CD8 naive on two plates, and CD8 memory on one plate. Blood TCR repertoires of five healthy adults were deeply sequenced to estimate repertoire size and the extent of clonotype sharing between individuals. To increase sequencing depth and limit assay-specific biases, TCR repertoire library preparation and sequencing were carried out by different laboratories using diverse techniques. Per donor, leukapheresis produced somewhere between about 0.94 and 9.5 billion PBMCs.

The investigation overall reported the following: When several donors were compared, the shared fraction of clonotypes was around 5% for naive CD4, about 4% for naive CD8, about 2.5% for memory CD4, and under 0.5% for memory CD8. Compared with non-shared clonotypes, clonotypes shared by all four sorted-subset donors had higher generation probabilities. Larger estimated clonotype richness was generally found for naive subsets than for memory subsets. Sampling was limited to blood, and TCR repertoires in tissue likely differ from TCR repertoires in blood. Because the study included only a small number of donors, the genetic and exposure-history diversity represented was limited. Pairwise subsampling indicated that sequencing depth was expected to affect the degree of clonotype sharing among donors. Incomplete sequencing was indicated by rarefaction of sorted-subset datasets, despite the large sequencing depth.

Donors were healthy HIV-negative adults with no recently reported acute infections or vaccinations. Only Caucasian adults living in Nashville, Tennessee, USA were represented among the donors. CD4+ T cells were enriched by magnetic negative selection; naive cells were then positively selected on CD45RA, and the negative fraction formed the memory subset. Blood was obtained by leukapheresis, after which PBMCs were separated by Ficoll-Histopaque density gradient centrifugation and cryopreserved in liquid nitrogen vapor phase. Analytical flow cytometry was used to check the purity and quantity of each magnetically sorted T cell population. From each sorted fraction, genomic DNA was isolated and quantified by UV absorbance on a Nanodrop 2000c. As concerns this clone: Its target antigen remains unknown. No much larger clone exists at a distance of one base, and base qualities are not known.

TCR CDR3 regions were amplified from genomic DNA by multiplex PCR using the deep immunoSEQ assay. Extracted genomic DNA from each cell subset was spread evenly across all wells of several immunoSEQ 96-well plates, with each plate serving as a replicate. For sorted subsets, roughly 200 ng of genomic DNA, equivalent to tens of thousands of T cell genomes, went into each replicate PCR. Purified libraries were measured with a Qubit 3.0 fluorometer, size-checked on a Bioanalyzer 2100, and measured again with the KAPA Library Quantification kit. Every immunoSEQ 96-well plate was sequenced on a separate single-read 150-cycle Illumina NextSeq 550 flow cell. Per the source publication's procedure: Because only junctional sequences without quality scores were contained in the immunoSEQ output, filtering matching that applied to full-length reads could not be performed. Sequences were annotated with PyIR, a Python wrapper for IgBLAST v1.9, using IMGT germline references to assign V/J genes and CDR3. Reads were removed for weak V/J assignments (E-value above 1e-6), missing CDR3, stop codons, out-of-frame junctions, or ambiguous translated residues. V3J clonotypes were defined as sequences sharing an identical inferred V gene, J gene, and CDR3 amino acid sequence. The percentage overlap between two repertoires was calculated by dividing the number of shared unique clonotypes by the size of the smaller repertoire. Richness of each repertoire was evaluated using RTK rarefaction, the Chao1 estimator, and Recon v2.1 estimates of unobserved clonotypes. OLGA was used to compute generation probabilities for all TCRbeta clonotypes that the gDNA method yielded from a handful of donors. TCRdb obtained this table from immuneACCESS and retained in-frame rearrangements with V and J assigned. These tables miss some clones; where compared with another copy, unresolved V genes account for less than half of the shortfall, and the remainder is unexplained. The V and J calls and clone size are taken from that table; D and trimming were inferred from the DNA. The sample table shows about 300,000 clones, and around 74% are seen once. The ten largest clones take up about 9.3% of the sample.

The CDR3 sequence holds 15 residues, the cysteine and phenylalanine included. Just CDR3 DNA is preserved here, 45 bases in frame from base 1. From V the trimming removes 6 bases and from J it removes 6 bases, while the gene matches leave 10 bases of the junction unaccounted for. The germline V gene supplies CDR1 SNHLY and CDR2 FYNNEI. Sequenced: memory CD4+ T cells sorted from blood. This sample's cell subset or site label indicates: CD45RA-negative fraction. Here the chain combines TRBV2 and TRBJ2-2, and TRBD1 aligns with 7 junction nucleotides. The source is a man aged 30 to 39 in good health. The sequenced DNA is TGTGCCAGCAGCGTATTACAGGGGATGTCCGGGGAGCTGTTTTTT. Its protein product is CASSVLQGMSGELFF.